These 20 T cell receptor beta chains came from one sample sequenced in a study of Ad26.COV2.S vaccination and SARS-CoV-2 variants. The table came from immunoSEQ multiplex PCR; TCRdb's copy has only in-frame clones and leaves some out. The sample yields around 340,000 clones, approximately 86% seen once. Treatment defined: approximately 18 received Ad26.COV2.S at low or high dose, single or two shots; several received placebo; per-sample allocation not given. Day 63 after the first vaccine or placebo injection was the time point for sampling. The starting material was peripheral blood, obtained in a trial of Ad26.COV2.S vaccine versus placebo. All receptors derive from a person aged 18-65 years who received the Ad26.COV2.S COVID-19 vaccine or a placebo.

This clone was detected only a few times. V and J are TRBV6-5 and TRBJ1-2; D ambiguous. CDR3 length: 15 amino acids. V was pared by 4 bases and J by 2 bases, with 14 bases between. Germline-derived CDR1 and CDR2 are MNHEY and SVGAGI. CDR3 loop: CASSFEGAKNYGYTF. CDR3 coding DNA: TGTGCCAGCAGTTTTGAGGGCGCTAAGAACTATGGCTACACCTTC.

The chain links TRBV5-5 to TRBJ1-2, with D perhaps TRBD1 (6 bases). Per the germline V gene, CDR1 is SGHKS and CDR2 is YYEKEE (reference sequence). The CDR3 has 16 amino acids. The V and J ends lost 0 bases and 3 bases respectively, with 15 bases between them. This CDR3 is CASSLDPAGEHYGYTF. The CDR3 coding sequence is TGTGCCAGCAGCTTGGATCCGGCAGGGGAGCACTATGGCTACACCTTC.

V gene TRBV19 combines with J gene TRBJ2-7; perhaps TRBD2 as D (5 bases). The CDR3 is made up of 17 amino acids. CDR1 LNHDA and CDR2 SQIVND come from the germline V gene (reference sequence). V shed 10 bases and J shed 0 bases, with 25 bases lying between them. CDR3 sequence: CATGERGSAASSYEQYF. The DNA for the CDR3 is TGTGCCACCGGGGAGCGCGGGTCGGCAGCGTCCTCCTACGAGCAGTACTTC.

The CDR3 loop is CATRPGLGQIRTDTQYF. Here the CDR3 DNA reads TGTGCCACCCGCCCGGGCCTAGGACAGATCCGCACAGATACGCAGTATTTT. The J gene is TRBJ2-3, the V gene TRBV6-2 or TRBV6-3, with D tentatively TRBD1 (6 bases). The germline gives CDR1 MNHEY, CDR2 SVGEGT. Trimming left V 10 bases short and J 1 base short, with 24 bases between. The CDR3 contains 17 residues.

This clone showed up just a few times. The V and J genes are TRBV27 and TRBJ1-1, with 8 nucleotides matching TRBD1. Germline loops: CDR1 MNHEY, CDR2 SMNVEV (reference sequence). V gave up 5 bases and J gave up 0 bases; unmatched junction bases: 11. The CDR3 runs to 17 residues. The DNA for the CDR3 is TGTGCCAGCAGTCCCTGGACAGGGCTGGGGATGAACACTGAAGCTTTCTTT. This translates into CASSPWTGLGMNTEAFF.

This clone was seen only once. The V and J genes are TRBV2 and TRBJ1-1; a possible D gene is TRBD1 (5 bases). The germline gives CDR1 SNHLY, CDR2 FYNNEI. This CDR3 has 16 amino acids. V lost 2 bases and J 1 base, leaving 14 bases between the germline ends. CDR3 DNA sequence: TGTGCCAGCAGTGAACGCGCGGGACTCGGGAACACTGAAGCTTTCTTT. Translation: CASSERAGLGNTEAFF.

The rearrangement links TRBV28 to TRBJ2-3; a possible D gene is TRBD2 (7 bases). The germline V and J ends were trimmed by 5 bases and 0 bases, with 18 bases remaining between them. This CDR3 spans 17 amino acids. Germline V gives CDR1 MDHEN, CDR2 SYDVKM. CDR3 sequence reads: CASSGGGPRTSTDTQYF. DNA of the CDR3: TGTGCCAGCAGTGGGGGGGGGCCACGGACTAGCACAGATACGCAGTATTTT. The complete variable domain, with remaining parts taken from reference TRBV28 and TRBJ2-3, reads DVKVTQSSRYLVKRTGEKVFLECVQDMDHENMFWYRQDPGLGLRLIYFSYDVKMKEKGDIPEGYSVSREKKERFSLILESASTNQTSMYLCASSGGGPRTSTDTQYFGPGTRLTVL.

V is TRBV18 and J is TRBJ2-3; D not certain. V lost 1 base, J lost 1 base, and 6 bases lay in between. The CDR3 runs 14 residues. CDR1 is KGHSH, CDR2 LQKENI, per germline. Here the CDR3 reads CASSPQSRTDTQYF. The DNA of the CDR3 is TGTGCCAGCTCACCACAGAGCCGCACAGATACGCAGTATTTT. Complete variable domain (other parts from reference TRBV18 and TRBJ2-3): NAGVMQNPRHLVRRRGQEARLRCSPMKGHSHVYWYRQLPEEGLKFMVYLQKENIIDESGMPKERFSAEFPKEGPSILRIQQVVRGDSAAYFCASSPQSRTDTQYFGPGTRLTVL.

V and J are TRBV30 and TRBJ1-6; D not certain. V was cut by 0 bases and J by 7 bases, with 19 bases left in between. The CDR3 spans 17 residues. Germline assignment: CDR1 GTSNPN and CDR2 SVGIG (reference sequence). The CDR3 coding sequence is TGTGCCTGGAGTGTAATTCGATCGTCGGTGGGGAATTCACCCCTCCACTTT. It encodes CAWSVIRSSVGNSPLHF.

The V gene is TRBV28, the J gene TRBJ1-6, with 8 bases lining up with TRBD1. Germline assignment: CDR1 MDHEN and CDR2 SYDVKM. The CDR3 covers 15 residues. V trimming: 7 bases; J trimming: 5 bases; junction bases outside the gene matches: 7. CDR3 sequence: CASTPLDRDNSPLHF. The DNA of the CDR3 is TGTGCCAGCACCCCCTTGGACAGGGATAATTCACCCCTCCACTTT. Full variable domain (missing parts from reference TRBV28 and TRBJ1-6): DVKVTQSSRYLVKRTGEKVFLECVQDMDHENMFWYRQDPGLGLRLIYFSYDVKMKEKGDIPEGYSVSREKKERFSLILESASTNQTSMYLCASTPLDRDNSPLHFGNGTRLTVT.

As DNA, the CDR3 is TGTGCCAGCAGCCAACCTCCCAGAAACTATGGCTACACCTTC. The encoded protein is CASSQPPRNYGYTF. The rearrangement joins TRBV3-1 (or the pseudogene TRBV3-2) to TRBJ1-2; D gene ambiguous. Trimming took 2 bases from V and 2 from J, leaving 9 bases between them. CDR1 LGHDT and CDR2 YNNKEL come from the germline V gene (reference sequence). The CDR3 runs 14 residues.

V is TRBV7-2 and J is TRBJ2-1; 7 bases line up with TRBD1. Trimming at V came to 4 bases and at J to 1 base, leaving 10 bases not matched to a gene. The CDR3 consists of 17 residues. Germline V lookup: CDR1 SGHTA, CDR2 FQGNSA. The CDR3 loop reads CASSSSDRVESYNEQFF. The CDR3 DNA follows: TGTGCCAGCAGCTCCTCCGACAGGGTCGAATCCTACAATGAGCAGTTCTTC.

This clone is a singleton in its sample. The V call is TRBV28, the J call TRBJ1-3; D remains unclear. The V gene lost 3 bases and the J gene lost 0 bases, with 21 bases spanning the gap. There are 19 residues in the CDR3. Germline V gives CDR1 MDHEN, CDR2 SYDVKM. CDR3 bases: TGTGCCAGCAGTTTCCTATTTGGCGATACCAGTCCCTCTGGAAACACCATATATTTT. Translation: CASSFLFGDTSPSGNTIYF.

This rearrangement joins TRBV30 to TRBJ2-1, with 7 bases aligning to TRBD1. Losses at the gene ends were 4 bases for V and 6 bases for J; bases not matched to a gene: 3. The CDR3 has 12 amino acids. Germline values: CDR1 GTSNPN, CDR2 SVGIG (reference sequence). The CDR3 DNA reads as TGTGCCTGGACGACAGGGCTCAATGAGCAGTTCTTC. Its translation: CAWTTGLNEQFF.

This clone showed up just once. The chain has TRBV6-6 and TRBJ1-5; D possibly corresponds to TRBD1 (6 bases). This CDR3 is built from 14 residues. Germline V gene lookup returns CDR1 MNHNY and CDR2 SVGAGI (reference sequence). Trimming removed 6 bases from V and 6 bases from J, with 15 bases in between. DNA for the CDR3: TGTGCCAGCAGAACCGGACAGACCAGTCAGCCCCAGCATTTT. The encoded protein is CASRTGQTSQPQHF.

The chain employs TRBV28 and TRBJ2-3; D ambiguous. Germline loops: CDR1 MDHEN, CDR2 SYDVKM. V was trimmed by 4 bases and J by 2 bases, leaving 16 bases between them. The CDR3 is 16 residues long. CDR3 in DNA: TGTGCCAGCAGTTCTCCGCCCCCGTACCCCACAGATACGCAGTATTTT. Translated: CASSSPPPYPTDTQYF.

This chain joins TRBV5-4 and TRBJ2-3; 7 bases fit TRBD1. CDR3 length equals 14 residues. Per the germline V gene, CDR1 is SGHNT and CDR2 is YYREEE (reference sequence). Trimming at V came to 4 bases and at J to 8 bases, leaving 10 bases not matched to a gene. This chain's CDR3 is CASSTAWAGGTQYF. The CDR3 nucleotides read TGTGCCAGCAGCACCGCGTGGGCAGGGGGTACGCAGTATTTT.

This chain uses TRBV28 with TRBJ1-1; 7 positions match TRBD1. The CDR3 runs to 14 residues. CDR1 and CDR2 (germline): MDHEN, SYDVKM. V lost 5 bases and J lost 4; bases outside the gene matches: 7. CDR3: CASSPGQPSTEAFF. CDR3 coding DNA: TGTGCCAGCAGTCCGGGACAGCCGAGCACTGAAGCTTTCTTT.

Points on this clone: Other DNA sequences in the same sample also yield this CDR3. The rearrangement joins TRBV6-5 to TRBJ1-2; D unresolved. CDR1 is MNHEY and CDR2 is SVGAGI in the germline V gene. The CDR3 contains 11 residues. The ends were cut back, 6 bases at V and 3 bases at J, with 5 bases in the middle. CDR3 in DNA: TGTGCCAGCAGCCAGGACTATGGCTACACCTTC. Translated, it gives CASSQDYGYTF.

This clone occurred a few times. V is TRBV24-1 and J is TRBJ1-5, with D uncertain. The CDR3 is 14 amino acids. The V gene's germline CDR1 is KGHDR and CDR2 SFDVKD. Trimming removed 1 base from V and 6 bases from J, with 9 bases in between. For the CDR3, the DNA is TGTGCCACCAGTGATTTTGGGGAAGGTCAGCCCCAGCATTTT. It encodes CATSDFGEGQPQHF.